The rows below give T cell receptor beta chains drawn from one sample of a study of glioma-infiltrating T cells. TCRdb independently ran MiXCR on the multiplex PCR reads; one entry per CDR3 protein. The table shows 45,000 or so distinct CDR3 sequences, with around 24% occurring only once. The sequenced sample consisted of glioma tissue, nonneoplastic brain tissue, or PBMCs (not recorded which). All receptors derive from a human donor with low-grade glioma or glioblastoma, undergoing nonglioma brain surgery, or in good health (not recorded which). Each CDR3 is given with its conserved first and last residue. D genes are given only for firm matches. Rows give clone size only sometimes, using once, few, many, or a class for an expanded clone.

>TRBJ2-1|NA|many|TRBV5-4
CASSSWGRGNEQFF
TGTGCCAGCAGCTCCTGGGGCAGGGGTAATGAGCAGTTCTTC
>TRBJ2-5|NA|few|TRBV7-9
CASSSLKGFSGDPAEQETQYF
TGTGCCAGCAGCTCGTTGAAGGGTTTCTCGGGGGACCCCGCCGAACAAGAGACCCAGTACTTC
>TRBJ2-5|NA|many|TRBV12-3/TRBV12-4
CASSDGRETQYF
TGTGCCAGCAGTGACGGTCGAGAGACCCAGTACTTC
>TRBJ1-2|TRBD1|NA|TRBV29-1
CSVPKTGGGGYGYTF
TGCAGCGTACCCAAGACAGGGGGAGGAGGCTATGGCTACACCTTC
>TRBJ2-7|NA|many|TRBV5-1
CASSDQLAGQYF
TGCGCCAGCAGCGACCAACTAGCTGGGCAGTACTTC
>TRBJ2-5|NA|many|TRBV20-1
CSARLGGRTETQYF
TGCAGTGCTAGATTGGGGGGGCGTACAGAGACCCAGTACTTC
>TRBJ1-6|TRBD1|many|TRBV2
CASGTGHNSPLHF
TGTGCCAGCGGGACAGGCCATAATTCACCCCTCCACTTT
>TRBJ1-3|NA|medium-sized|TRBV6-1
CASSEQGWVTIYF
TGTGCCAGCAGTGAGCAGGGATGGGTCACCATATATTTT
>TRBJ2-1|NA|many|TRBV7-2
CASSSGEPGLKVEQFF
TGTGCCAGCAGCTCCGGGGAGCCGGGACTTAAGGTTGAGCAGTTCTTC
>TRBJ1-5|NA|NA|TRBV4-1
CASSQDRGPEQPQHF
TGCGCCAGCAGCCAAGATAGGGGCCCGGAACAGCCCCAGCATTTT
>TRBJ1-1|NA|many|TRBV7-6
CASSLEGGTEAFF
TGTGCCAGCAGCTTAGAGGGGGGAACTGAAGCTTTCTTT
>TRBJ1-1|NA|many|TRBV14
CASSPYTEAFF
TGTGCCAGCAGCCCTTACACTGAAGCTTTCTTT
>TRBJ2-3|NA|many|TRBV4-1
CASSHGLRGRKEDNLPTDTQYF
TGCGCCAGCAGCCATGGTCTTCGGGGGCGAAAAGAAGATAATCTCCCCACAGATACGCAGTATTTT
>TRBJ2-5|TRBD1|many|TRBV12-3/TRBV12-4
CASSLSQRQGAETQYF
TGTGCCAGCAGTCTCTCCCAAAGACAGGGGGCAGAGACCCAGTACTTC
>TRBJ2-1|NA|many|TRBV20-1
CSAMPVISSYNEQFF
TGCAGTGCTATGCCAGTAATTAGCTCCTACAATGAGCAGTTCTTC
>TRBJ2-5|NA|few|TRBV11-3
CASSTRTDQETQYF
TGTGCCAGCAGCACCCGGACGGACCAAGAGACCCAGTACTTC
>TRBJ1-2|NA|many|TRBV20-1
CSALFDTYGYTF
TGCAGTGCTCTCTTTGATACCTATGGCTACACCTTC
>TRBJ2-5|NA|NA|TRBV3-1
CASSQVGIRETQYF
TGTGCCAGCAGCCAGGTTGGGATAAGAGAGACCCAGTACTTC
>TRBJ2-1|NA|many|TRBV6-1
CASSSGPDNEQFF
TGTGCCAGCAGTTCCGGCCCAGACAATGAGCAGTTCTTC
>TRBJ1-2|NA|many|TRBV20-1
CSARGQYHYGYTF
TGCAGTGCTAGAGGACAGTACCACTATGGCTACACCTTC
>TRBJ1-4|NA|few|TRBV5-6
CASSSGTTNEKLFF
TGTGCCAGCAGCTCCGGGACAACTAATGAAAAACTGTTTTTT
>TRBJ2-3|NA|many|TRBV28
CASNRDADTQYF
TGTGCCAGCAATCGGGACGCGGATACGCAGTATTTT
>TRBJ2-3|TRBD2|few|TRBV11-2
CASSLLIAGEGDTQYF
TGTGCCAGCAGCCTCCTCATAGCGGGAGAAGGGGATACGCAGTATTTT
>TRBJ1-2|NA|many|TRBV12-3/TRBV12-4
CASTPGGYGYTF
TGTGCCAGCACTCCGGGCGGATATGGCTACACCTTC
>TRBJ1-2|NA|many|TRBV7-3
CATPDRKGAYGYTF
TGTGCCACGCCAGACCGTAAGGGAGCCTATGGCTACACCTTC
>TRBJ1-1|NA|many|TRBV2
CASGGLRNTEAFF
TGTGCCAGCGGGGGACTCAGGAACACTGAAGCTTTCTTT
>TRBJ2-7|TRBD1|NA|TRBV20-1
CSAPSLRTGAAYEQYF
TGCAGTGCTCCATCCCTGCGGACAGGGGCTGCCTACGAGCAGTACTTC
>TRBJ1-1|TRBD1|NA|TRBV29-1
CSADRGGVTEAFF
TGCAGCGCCGACAGGGGAGGGGTAACTGAAGCTTTCTTT
>TRBJ2-5|NA|many|TRBV28
CASSSPLLSDVPRETQYF
TGTGCCAGCAGTTCCCCTCTTCTGAGTGATGTTCCTCGGGAGACCCAGTACTTC
>TRBJ1-1|NA|once|TRBV7-2
CASSPRKGLMNTEAFF
TGTGCCAGCAGTCCGAGGAAAGGGCTCATGAACACTGAAGCTTTCTTT
>TRBJ2-7|NA|many|TRBV7-9
CASSSDKTYEQYF
TGTGCCAGCAGCTCGGACAAAACCTACGAGCAGTACTTC
>TRBJ2-7|NA|many|TRBV6-1
CASTRGVMGEQYF
TGTGCCAGCACGAGGGGGGTTATGGGCGAGCAGTACTTC
>TRBJ2-1|NA|many|TRBV5-1
CASSYWGATYNEQFF
TGCGCCAGCAGTTACTGGGGGGCTACCTACAATGAGCAGTTCTTC
>TRBJ1-1|NA|many|TRBV29-1
CSVEGATEAFF
TGCAGCGTTGAAGGGGCTACTGAAGCTTTCTTT
>TRBJ1-5|NA|NA|TRBV2
CASSTGSSNQPQHF
TGTGCCAGCAGTACAGGGTCAAGCAATCAGCCCCAGCATTTT
>TRBJ1-5|NA|many|TRBV28
CASSPHRTNQPQHF
TGTGCCAGCAGTCCCCATCGAACCAATCAGCCCCAGCATTTT
>TRBJ1-1|TRBD1|many|TRBV14
CASSSQGGAPTEAFF
TGTGCCAGCAGCTCCCAGGGGGGGGCGCCGACTGAAGCTTTCTTT
>TRBJ2-3|NA|many|TRBV14
CASSQVAGASTDTQYF
TGTGCCAGCAGCCAAGTGGCGGGGGCTAGCACAGATACGCAGTATTTT
>TRBJ2-1|NA|many|TRBV20-1
CSARDSGASDEQFF
TGCAGTGCTAGAGATTCAGGGGCGAGCGATGAGCAGTTCTTC
>TRBJ2-1|NA|many|TRBV29-1
CSVDLQKGSGEQFF
TGCAGCGTTGACTTACAGAAGGGGTCCGGTGAGCAGTTCTTC
>TRBJ2-5|TRBD1|many|TRBV6-6
CASSYSQGAEETQYF
TGTGCCAGCAGTTACAGCCAGGGGGCCGAAGAGACCCAGTACTTC
>TRBJ2-1|TRBD2|many|TRBV20-1
CLAGLAGSCIQGEQFF
TGCCTAGCTGGGCTAGCGGGGTCGTGTATCCAGGGTGAGCAGTTCTTC
>TRBJ2-3|NA|many|TRBV19
CASSPVDRVTDTQYF
TGTGCCAGTAGCCCTGTAGATAGGGTTACAGATACGCAGTATTTT
>TRBJ2-1|TRBD2|many|TRBV10-1
CASSQSRLAGGSNEQFF
TGCGCCAGCAGTCAATCTAGACTAGCGGGGGGATCCAATGAGCAGTTCTTC
>TRBJ1-2|NA|many|TRBV4-1
CASSPTRGGQDGYTF
TGCGCCAGCAGCCCCACCCGGGGAGGGCAGGACGGCTACACCTTC
>TRBJ1-2|NA|NA|TRBV10-3
CATWGRTLYGYTF
TGTGCCACATGGGGCAGGACCCTCTATGGCTACACCTTC
>TRBJ2-7|TRBD2|many|TRBV20-1
CSARGLAGDEQYF
TGCAGTGCTAGGGGACTAGCGGGTGATGAGCAGTACTTC
>TRBJ2-7|TRBD2|many|TRBV6-1
CASSSGSYEQYF
TGTGCCAGCAGTAGCGGGAGTTACGAGCAGTACTTC
>TRBJ1-2|NA|NA|TRBV28
CASSSQGRGYTF
TGTGCCAGCAGTTCCCAAGGAAGAGGCTACACCTTC
>TRBJ2-1|NA|few|TRBV19
CASSIAPPNEQFF
TGTGCCAGTAGTATAGCCCCCCCCAATGAGCAGTTCTTC
>TRBJ2-3|NA|many|TRBV27
CASSFLRPMSTDTQYF
TGTGCCAGCAGTTTTTTGCGCCCGATGAGCACAGATACGCAGTATTTT
>TRBJ1-1|NA|medium-sized|TRBV6-1
CASSPNWGIGTEAFF
TGTGCCAGCAGTCCCAACTGGGGTATCGGCACTGAAGCTTTCTTT